This is a list of T cell receptor beta chains from one sample in a study of OX40 agonist ivuxolimab in advanced cancers. Assay used: immunoSEQ multiplex PCR; TCRdb lists only in-frame clones, some missing. The data show about 58,000 clones, 80% to 90% seen once. The input for sequencing was CD4+ or CD8+ T cells sorted from blood, taken in a trial of the OX40 agonist ivuxolimab. These TCRs come from an adult with an advanced solid tumor such as melanoma, head and neck, liver or kidney cancer. CDR3s include the opening cysteine and the closing phenylalanine or tryptophan. A D gene is named only where the DNA matches it firmly. Size is stated for part of the rows, as once, few or many counts, or as a class when the clone is expanded.

len,v_gene,d_gene,abundance,j_gene,CDR3nt,CDR3aa
16,TRBV5-6,TRBD1,.,TRBJ1-1,TGTGCCAGCAGCCCGGGACAGGGTCGGGAGAACACTGAAGCTTTCTTT,CASSPGQGRENTEAFF
16,TRBV4-2,.,.,TRBJ2-3,TGTGCCAGCAGCCAAGAGGCCTGGCGGTACACAGATACGCAGTATTTT,CASSQEAWRYTDTQYF
12,TRBV5-5,.,.,TRBJ2-1,TGTGCCAGCAGCTTAAACTCGAATGAGCAGTTCTTC,CASSLNSNEQFF
16,TRBV7-9,TRBD1,.,TRBJ1-1,TGTGCCAGCAGCGATCTCAGGGGGCTAGTCTGGACTGAAGCTTTCTTT,CASSDLRGLVWTEAFF
15,TRBV19,TRBD1,.,TRBJ1-5,TGTGCCAGTACCGCGACAGGGGGTCACAATCAGCCCCAGCATTTT,CASTATGGHNQPQHF
14,TRBV4-1,.,.,TRBJ2-7,TGCGCCAGCAGCCAATCAGACGGGTACTACGAGCAGTACTTC,CASSQSDGYYEQYF
14,TRBV9,TRBD1,.,TRBJ2-5,TGTGCCAGCAGCGTGGACAGGGGGCTTGGGACCCAGTACTTC,CASSVDRGLGTQYF
16,TRBV27,TRBD2,few,TRBJ2-1,TGTGCCACCTCGGGGGGGGATGACGGGACCTGGAATGAGCAGTTCTTC,CATSGGDDGTWNEQFF
14,TRBV6-5,.,.,TRBJ1-1,TGTGCCAGCAGTCGGGGACGGGGCCCCACTGAAGCTTTCTTT,CASSRGRGPTEAFF
15,TRBV10-2,.,.,TRBJ1-2,TGCGCCAGCAGTGAGTCACGGAATCTAAACTATGGCTACACCTTC,CASSESRNLNYGYTF
15,TRBV5-1,.,once,TRBJ1-1,TGCGCCAGCAGCTTGGATGGGACCTCGGGAACTGAAGCTTTCTTT,CASSLDGTSGTEAFF
16,TRBV9,.,.,TRBJ1-1,TGTGCCAGCAGCTCCGGGGGGGGCAGTTCTAGCACTGAAGCTTTCTTT,CASSSGGGSSSTEAFF
14,TRBV5-1,TRBD2,.,TRBJ2-3,TGCGCCAGCAGCTTGGGACTAGCGGGAGATACGCAGTATTTT,CASSLGLAGDTQYF
14,TRBV2,.,.,TRBJ1-2,TGTGCCAGCAGTCTCAACGGTGGGTCATATGGCTACACCTTC,CASSLNGGSYGYTF
16,TRBV19,.,.,TRBJ2-1,TGTGCCAGTAGGGTCGGGATGGGCCTCTCCTACAATGAGCAGTTCTTC,CASRVGMGLSYNEQFF
14,TRBV5-6,.,.,TRBJ1-1,TGTGCCAGCAGCTTGAAAAGTCCGAACACTGAAGCTTTCTTT,CASSLKSPNTEAFF
14,TRBV7-8,.,.,TRBJ2-1,TGTGCCAGCAGCTTATACACTGGGACACATGAGCAGTTCTTC,CASSLYTGTHEQFF
15,TRBV27,TRBD1,.,TRBJ2-7,TGTGCCAGCAGTTTACTCGGGACAGGGACCCACGAGCAGTACTTC,CASSLLGTGTHEQYF
14,TRBV27,.,.,TRBJ1-1,TGTGCCAGCAGTCCCGAGTTCGGAAGCGCTGAAGCTTTCTTT,CASSPEFGSAEAFF
12,TRBV5-6,.,.,TRBJ1-5,TGTGCCAGCAGCTTAGGTACCCAGCCCCAGCATTTT,CASSLGTQPQHF
16,TRBV5-1,.,.,TRBJ2-2,TGCGCCAGCAGCTTGACAACGCCTCGGGACACCGGGGAGCTGTTTTTT,CASSLTTPRDTGELFF
17,TRBV7-9,TRBD2,once,TRBJ2-2,TGTGCCAGCAGCAGCACCACTAGCGGGAGTTTGACCGGGGAGCTGTTTTTT,CASSSTTSGSLTGELFF
13,TRBV27,.,.,TRBJ2-1,TGTGCCGCCGGGGGTCTTCTACACAATGAGCAGTTCTTC,CAAGGLLHNEQFF
16,TRBV23-1,.,.,TRBJ1-1,TGCGCCAGCACGGGGCCTCGAAGGCGAATGAACACTGAAGCTTTCTTT,CASTGPRRRMNTEAFF
18,TRBV5-1,TRBD2,.,TRBJ2-2,TGCGCCAGCAGCTTGGCGGTAGCGGGAGGGTCTAACACCGGGGAGCTGTTTTTT,CASSLAVAGGSNTGELFF
13,TRBV16,.,.,TRBJ2-5,TGTGCCAGCAGCCAATCAAAGGGAGAGACCCAGTACTTC,CASSQSKGETQYF
13,TRBV19,.,.,TRBJ1-6,TGTGCCAGTAGTCCCGGAGGCAGTTCACCCCTCCACTTT,CASSPGGSSPLHF
15,TRBV29-1,TRBD1,once,TRBJ1-2,TGCAGCGTCCCGGACCCGGGACAGGGGCTGAATGGCTACACCTTC,CSVPDPGQGLNGYTF
15,TRBV6-5,TRBD1,.,TRBJ2-4,TGTGCCAGCAGTTACTCACAGGCAGGGGGTAACATTCAGTACTTC,CASSYSQAGGNIQYF
12,TRBV7-9,.,.,TRBJ1-5,TGTGCCAGCAGCTTAGCTAATCAGCCCCAGCATTTT,CASSLANQPQHF
14,TRBV9,.,.,TRBJ2-2,TGTGCCAGCAGCACCAGAGAGGGGGTCGGGGAGCTGTTTTTT,CASSTREGVGELFF
14,TRBV7-9,TRBD1,once,TRBJ1-6,TGTGCCAGCAGCCTGGGACAGGGTGTAACACCCCTCCACTTT,CASSLGQGVTPLHF
13,TRBV7-9,.,.,TRBJ2-2,TGTGCCAGCAGCGGTAAGGGTACCGGGGAGCTGTTTTTT,CASSGKGTGELFF
15,TRBV10-3,.,.,TRBJ1-1,TGTGCCATCAGTGCATTTAGTGGGGTTAACACTGAAGCTTTCTTT,CAISAFSGVNTEAFF
12,TRBV5-5,.,.,TRBJ2-5,TGTGCCAGCAGGATAGGGGCAGAGACCCAGTACTTC,CASRIGAETQYF
16,TRBV13,.,.,TRBJ2-1,TGTGCCAGCAGCTTATCGGTCGGGAGCTCCTACAATGAGCAGTTCTTC,CASSLSVGSSYNEQFF
14,TRBV9,.,few,TRBJ2-2,TGTGCCAGCAGCGTAGGTTTTAACACCGGGGAGCTGTTTTTT,CASSVGFNTGELFF
17,TRBV5-1,TRBD2,.,TRBJ2-1,TGCGCCAGCAGCTTGGAAGGTAGCGGGACAAACAATGATGAGCAGTTCTTC,CASSLEGSGTNNDEQFF
14,TRBV5-1,.,.,TRBJ2-7,TGCGCCAGCAGCTCTGAGACAGGTGGATACGAGCAGTACTTC,CASSSETGGYEQYF
15,TRBV7-8,.,.,TRBJ2-3,TGTGCCAGCAGCCCCCTAGGGGGGGCTCCTGATACGCAGTATTTT,CASSPLGGAPDTQYF
15,TRBV9,.,once,TRBJ2-2,TGTGCCAGCAGCCCCAGCGCGGCGAACACCGGGGAGCTGTTTTTT,CASSPSAANTGELFF
17,TRBV19,.,.,TRBJ2-3,TGTGCCAGTAGCCCCCTCTGGCCCAGCGGAATCACAGATACGCAGTATTTT,CASSPLWPSGITDTQYF
16,TRBV28,TRBD1,.,TRBJ2-1,TGTGCCAGCAGTTTATTCGGGGACAGCTCCTACAATGAGCAGTTCTTC,CASSLFGDSSYNEQFF
18,TRBV5-1,TRBD1,.,TRBJ1-2,TGCGCCAGCAGCTTTCCACCGGGACAGGGGAATACTAACTATGGCTACACCTTC,CASSFPPGQGNTNYGYTF
17,TRBV4-1,TRBD2,.,TRBJ2-1,TGCGCCAGCAGCCATCCGGGACTAGCGGGAGGCGATCGTGAGCAGTTCTTC,CASSHPGLAGGDREQFF
16,TRBV4-3,.,.,TRBJ1-1,TGCGCCAGCAGCCCCACGGGACTGTCGGGGAGGGCTGAAGCTTTCTTT,CASSPTGLSGRAEAFF
15,TRBV6-1,TRBD2,.,TRBJ2-7,TGTGCCAGCAGGACAACTAGCGGGGAAACCTACGAGCAGTACTTC,CASRTTSGETYEQYF
18,TRBV7-8,TRBD2,.,TRBJ2-1,TGTGCCAGCAGTCAAGGCGCAGCGGGAGTTTTGTCCTACAATGAGCAGTTCTTC,CASSQGAAGVLSYNEQFF
13,TRBV6-5,.,.,TRBJ2-7,TGTGCCAGCAGTTACTCGAGGGCGTACGAGCAGTACTTC,CASSYSRAYEQYF
15,TRBV30,.,.,TRBJ1-1,TGTGCCTGGAGTGCCCGGAGGGGGGTGATCACTGAAGCTTTCTTT,CAWSARRGVITEAFF
13,TRBV19,.,once,TRBJ2-2,TGTGCCAGTGGTAGGGTCAACACCGGGGAGCTGTTTTTT,CASGRVNTGELFF
17,TRBV4-3,TRBD1,.,TRBJ2-3,TGCGCCAGCAGCCAAGTCCACAGGGGTGGGGGCACAGATACGCAGTATTTT,CASSQVHRGGGTDTQYF
15,TRBV30,.,.,TRBJ1-4,TGTGCCTGGAGCGCCGTGGGACGGAGAAATGAAAAACTGTTTTTT,CAWSAVGRRNEKLFF
16,TRBV21-1,.,.,TRBJ1-5,TGTGCCAGCAGCACCCCGGTTCAGGGCAGCAATCAGCCCCAGCATTTT,CASSTPVQGSNQPQHF
14,TRBV5-1,.,.,TRBJ2-1,TGCGCCAGCAGCTTGGAGGGTCCTTTTAATGAGCAGTTCTTC,CASSLEGPFNEQFF